The 6 T cell receptor beta chains below all came from one sample that was sequenced in a study of cytomegalovirus exposure and HLA in healthy donors. The PCR employed 60 Vbeta primers together with 13 Jbeta primers. The assay was immunoSEQ multiplex PCR, and TCRdb's table has in-frame clones only and misses some. Of 150,000 or so clones listed, approximately 79% are singletons. The sequenced sample was PBMCs. Every receptor here comes from a middle-aged man in good health and CMV-seropositive.

This clone was counted once. The chain employs TRBV5-4 and TRBJ2-2; the match to TRBD2 covers 9 bases. Germline-derived CDR1 and CDR2 are SGHNT and YYREEE (reference sequence). The ends lost 1 base at V and 4 bases at J; junction bases unmatched: 2. The CDR3 covers 15 residues. The CDR3 region is CASSLSGRTTGELFF. CDR3 coding DNA: TGTGCCAGCAGCTTGAGCGGGAGGACCACCGGGGAGCTGTTTTTT.

The chain links TRBV19 to TRBJ1-4; weak D call: TRBD1 (5 bases). CDR3 size: 15 residues. The germline CDR1 and CDR2 sequences are LNHDA and SQIVND (reference sequence). Deletions cut 7 bases from V and 4 bases from J, with 16 bases between. The CDR3 DNA is TGTGCCAGTAATCGGGCAGGACAAAATAATGAAAAACTGTTTTTT. It encodes CASNRAGQNNEKLFF.

V and J are TRBV4-2 and TRBJ2-7; TRBD1 matches 8 bases. V was clipped by 2 bases and J by 5 bases; unmatched bases: 8. The CDR3 contains 15 residues. The germline gives CDR1 LGHNA, CDR2 YNFKEQ. CDR3 amino acids: CASSQPGQASHEQYF. CDR3 nucleotide sequence: TGTGCCAGCAGCCAACCGGGACAGGCTTCCCACGAGCAGTACTTC.

The rearrangement uses TRBV27 and TRBJ1-4, with 8 bases lining up with TRBD1. The CDR3 runs to 15 residues. J gave up 8 bases and V 4 bases, and 9 bases lay outside the gene matches. Per germline, CDR1 MNHEY and CDR2 SMNVEV (reference sequence). DNA for the CDR3: TGTGCCAGCAGTTCGTACCGGACAGGGTCGGAAAAACTGTTTTTT. Its protein is CASSSYRTGSEKLFF.

This sequence joins TRBV11-2 and TRBJ2-3, with TRBD2 matching 9 bases. With 2 bases clipped from V and 5 bases from J, the junction kept 8 bases outside the gene matches. CDR1 is SGHAT and CDR2 is FQNNGV in the germline V gene. This CDR3 is 16 amino acids long. In DNA, the CDR3 is TGTGCCAGCAGCTTAAATAGCGGGAGTACCCTAGATACGCAGTATTTT. Amino acid sequence: CASSLNSGSTLDTQYF.

This chain connects TRBV6-6 to TRBJ2-1; TRBD2 might be the D (6 bases). V gave up 5 bases and J gave up 12 bases, with 11 bases separating them. Germline assignment: CDR1 MNHNY and CDR2 SVGAGI (reference sequence). The CDR3 spans 11 residues. CDR3 nucleotides: TGTGCCAGCAGTCTAGCGACCCGGCAGTTCTTC. Residues: CASSLATRQFF.